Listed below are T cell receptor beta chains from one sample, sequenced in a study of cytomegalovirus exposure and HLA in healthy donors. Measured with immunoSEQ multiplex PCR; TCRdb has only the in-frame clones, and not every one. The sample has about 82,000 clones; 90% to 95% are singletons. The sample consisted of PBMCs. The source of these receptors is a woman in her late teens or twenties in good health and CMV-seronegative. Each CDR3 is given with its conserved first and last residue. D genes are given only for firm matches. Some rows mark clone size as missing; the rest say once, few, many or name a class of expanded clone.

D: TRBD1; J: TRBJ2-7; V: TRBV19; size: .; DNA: TGTGCCAGTAGTATAGTCCCCGCCGACAGGGGTGGGGAGCAGTACTTC; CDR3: CASSIVPADRGGEQYF
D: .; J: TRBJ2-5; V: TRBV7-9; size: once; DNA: TGTGCCAGCAGCTTCCCGGTTATCGAGACCCAGTACTTC; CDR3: CASSFPVIETQYF
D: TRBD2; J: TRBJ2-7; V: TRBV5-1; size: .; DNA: TGCGCCAGCAGCTTGGACCCAGCGGGAGAGCAGTACTTC; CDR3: CASSLDPAGEQYF
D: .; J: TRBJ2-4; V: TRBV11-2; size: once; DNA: TGTGCCAGCAGCTTTGCGGGCGGCGGGACTGGGAACATTCAGTACTTC; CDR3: CASSFAGGGTGNIQYF
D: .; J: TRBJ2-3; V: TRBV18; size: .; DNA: TGTGCCAGCTCACCCCAGGGATATACGCAGTATTTT; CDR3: CASSPQGYTQYF
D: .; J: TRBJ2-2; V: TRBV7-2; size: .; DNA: TGTGCCAGCAGCTTAGAATTGGTGAGGACCGGGGAGCTGTTTTTT; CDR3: CASSLELVRTGELFF
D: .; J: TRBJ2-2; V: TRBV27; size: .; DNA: TGTGCCAGCAGTCCCACCTGGCTCACCGGGGAGCTGTTTTTT; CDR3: CASSPTWLTGELFF
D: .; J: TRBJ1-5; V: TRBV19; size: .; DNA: TGTGCCAGCCGACAGGATAGAGGGAGTCAGCCCCAGCATTTT; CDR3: CASRQDRGSQPQHF
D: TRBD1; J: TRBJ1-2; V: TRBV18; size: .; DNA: TGTGCCAGCTCACCTGGGACAGACTATGGCTACACCTTC; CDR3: CASSPGTDYGYTF
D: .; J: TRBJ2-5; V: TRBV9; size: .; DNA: TGTGCCAGCAGCGTAATTGCACAGGGAAGCGAGACCCAGTACTTC; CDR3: CASSVIAQGSETQYF
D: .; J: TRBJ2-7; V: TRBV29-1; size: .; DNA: TGCAGCGTTGATCTCTTAGAGGGACATATCTACGAGCAGTACTTC; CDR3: CSVDLLEGHIYEQYF
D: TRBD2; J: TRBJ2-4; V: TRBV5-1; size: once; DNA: TGCGCCAGCAGCTTTAGCGGGAGGGCCAAAAACATTCAGTACTTC; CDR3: CASSFSGRAKNIQYF
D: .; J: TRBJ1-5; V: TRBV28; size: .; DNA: TGTGCCAGCAGCACTAATCAGCCCCAGCATTTT; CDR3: CASSTNQPQHF
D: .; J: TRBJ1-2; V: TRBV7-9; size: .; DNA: TGTGCCAGCGGGCCGATAAGCTATGGCTACACCTTC; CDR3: CASGPISYGYTF
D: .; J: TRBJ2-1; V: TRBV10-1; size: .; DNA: TGCGCCAGCAGTGAGTCGACTAGGGGTCCTTACAATGAGCAGTTCTTC; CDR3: CASSESTRGPYNEQFF
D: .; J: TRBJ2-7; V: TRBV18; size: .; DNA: TGTGCCAGCTCACCAGAGCGATACGAGCAGTACTTC; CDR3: CASSPERYEQYF
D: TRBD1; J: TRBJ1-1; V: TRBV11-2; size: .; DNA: TGTGCCAGCAGCGCCGGGACAGGGCTCATAGGGGCTGAAGCTTTCTTT; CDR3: CASSAGTGLIGAEAFF
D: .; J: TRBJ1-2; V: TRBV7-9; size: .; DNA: TGTGCCAGCAGCTTTTACAGCTATGGCTACACCTTC; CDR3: CASSFYSYGYTF
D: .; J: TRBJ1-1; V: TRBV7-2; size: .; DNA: TGTGCCAGCAGCTCGAGACACAGTAACACTGAAGCTTTCTTT; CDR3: CASSSRHSNTEAFF
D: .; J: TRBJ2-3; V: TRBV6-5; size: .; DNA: TGTGCCAGCAGTTCTTTAGCGGCCTTGACAGATACGCAGTATTTT; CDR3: CASSSLAALTDTQYF